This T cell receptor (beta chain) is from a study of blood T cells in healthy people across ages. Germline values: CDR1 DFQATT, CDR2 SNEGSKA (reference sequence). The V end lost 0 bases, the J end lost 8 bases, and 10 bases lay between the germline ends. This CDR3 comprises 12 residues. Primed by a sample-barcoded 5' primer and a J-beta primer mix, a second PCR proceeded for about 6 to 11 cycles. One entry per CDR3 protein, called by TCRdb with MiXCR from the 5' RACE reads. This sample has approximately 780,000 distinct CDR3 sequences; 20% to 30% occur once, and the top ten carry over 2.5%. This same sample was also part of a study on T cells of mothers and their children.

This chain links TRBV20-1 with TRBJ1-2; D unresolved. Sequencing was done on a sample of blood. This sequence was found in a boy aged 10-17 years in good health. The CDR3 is CSARDTVYGYTF. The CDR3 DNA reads TGCAGTGCTAGAGATACGGTTTACGGCTACACCTTC.